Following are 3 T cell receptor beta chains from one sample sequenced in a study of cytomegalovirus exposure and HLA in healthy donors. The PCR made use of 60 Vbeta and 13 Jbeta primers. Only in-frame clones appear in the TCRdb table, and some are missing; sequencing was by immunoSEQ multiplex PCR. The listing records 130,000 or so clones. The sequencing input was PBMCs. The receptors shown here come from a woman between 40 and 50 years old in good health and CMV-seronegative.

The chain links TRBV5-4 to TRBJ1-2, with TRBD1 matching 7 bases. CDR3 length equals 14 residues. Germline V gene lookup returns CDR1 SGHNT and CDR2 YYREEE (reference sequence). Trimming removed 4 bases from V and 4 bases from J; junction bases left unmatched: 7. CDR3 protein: CASSIQDRFYGYTF. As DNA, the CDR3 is TGTGCCAGCAGCATCCAGGACAGGTTCTATGGCTACACCTTC.

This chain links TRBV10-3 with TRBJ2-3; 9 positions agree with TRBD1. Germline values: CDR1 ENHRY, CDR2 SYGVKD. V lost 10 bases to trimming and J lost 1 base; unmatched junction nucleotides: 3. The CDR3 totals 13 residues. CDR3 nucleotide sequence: TGTGCCAGCCGGGACAGGGGCACAGATACGCAGTATTTT. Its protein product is CASRDRGTDTQYF.

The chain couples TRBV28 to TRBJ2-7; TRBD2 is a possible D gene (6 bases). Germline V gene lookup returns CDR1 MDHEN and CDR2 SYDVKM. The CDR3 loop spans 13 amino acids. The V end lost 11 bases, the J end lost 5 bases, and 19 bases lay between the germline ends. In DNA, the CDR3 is TGTGCCCAAGGGGAGGTAAGGGCTAACGAGCAGTACTTC. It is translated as CAQGEVRANEQYF.